This T cell receptor (beta chain) was sequenced in a study of beta chain features in type 1 diabetes. Findings and caveats of the study: Highly expressing activated T cells could be over-counted with a cDNA template. Shorter TCRB CDR3s, moderately but significantly so, were found in Type 1 diabetes patients in all four CD4+ subsets. Individuals with type 1 diabetes displayed fewer insertions and more deletions at VDJ junctions.

As for this clone: Its antigen is currently unknown.

The junction had 12 bases not matched to a gene; V was cut back by 3 bases and J by 5 bases. Germline CDR1 reads MDHEN; CDR2 reads SYDVKM. This CDR3 region has 16 residues. The sequenced template was cDNA made from the entire isolated RNA. Measured with immunoSEQ multiplex PCR; TCRdb has only the in-frame clones, and not every one. The table lists under 850,000 clones, roughly an eighth of them singletons. J is TRBJ2-5 and V is TRBV28; 7 bases fit TRBD1. This sequence originates from a young man with type 1 diabetes. Material: naive CD4+ T cells from blood. The CDR3 DNA reads TGTGCCAGCAGTTTGGCACAGGGGTACGTGGGTGAGACCCAGTACTTC. Its translation: CASSLAQGYVGETQYF.